This T cell receptor beta chain stems from a study of naive and memory T cell subsets. The beta constant-region primer was an equimolar mix of two oligonucleotides covering TRBC1 and TRBC2. Four rounds of PCR amplified the ligated cDNA using nested alpha and beta constant-region primers plus SP2. A 12-nucleotide UMI and the SP2 primer were added to the cDNA 3' end by oligonucleotide ligation. TCRdb processed the UMI-ligation and nested PCR reads anew with MiXCR; each CDR3 protein has one entry. The sample carries roughly 99,000 distinct CDR3 sequences, roughly 12% recorded once. Findings and limits, study-wide: TCR abundance followed a power law differing between naive and memory subsets. Especially in CD8 cells, naive repertoires contained a few larger clonotypes, possibly CD45RA-re-expressing memory cells. Gini index rose across naive, CM, EM and EMRA in CD4 and CD8.

In its sample, this clonotype was seen a few times. The antigen is unknown. Sequencing used naive CD4+ T cells from blood. The TCR originated in a human donor in good health.

CDR3 loop: CASSVRLMQPQHF. The CDR3 coding sequence is TGTGCCAGCAGTGTCAGGTTGATGCAGCCCCAGCATTTT. The chain links TRBV6-1 to TRBJ1-5; D is ambiguous. Per germline, CDR1 MNHNS and CDR2 SASEGT. The CDR3 runs 13 residues. Trimming stripped 4 bases from V and 7 bases from J, with 11 bases between.